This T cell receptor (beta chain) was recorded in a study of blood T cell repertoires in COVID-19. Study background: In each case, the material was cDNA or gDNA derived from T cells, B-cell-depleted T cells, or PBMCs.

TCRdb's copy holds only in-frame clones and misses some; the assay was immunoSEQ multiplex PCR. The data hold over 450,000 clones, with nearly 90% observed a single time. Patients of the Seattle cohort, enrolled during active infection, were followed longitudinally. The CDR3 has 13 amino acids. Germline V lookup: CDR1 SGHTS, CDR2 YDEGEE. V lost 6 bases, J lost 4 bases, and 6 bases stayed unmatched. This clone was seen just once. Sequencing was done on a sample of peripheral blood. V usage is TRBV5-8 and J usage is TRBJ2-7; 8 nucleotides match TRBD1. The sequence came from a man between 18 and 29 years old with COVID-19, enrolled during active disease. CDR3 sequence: CASKWTGSYEQYF. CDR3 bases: TGTGCCAGCAAATGGACAGGGAGTTACGAGCAGTACTTC.